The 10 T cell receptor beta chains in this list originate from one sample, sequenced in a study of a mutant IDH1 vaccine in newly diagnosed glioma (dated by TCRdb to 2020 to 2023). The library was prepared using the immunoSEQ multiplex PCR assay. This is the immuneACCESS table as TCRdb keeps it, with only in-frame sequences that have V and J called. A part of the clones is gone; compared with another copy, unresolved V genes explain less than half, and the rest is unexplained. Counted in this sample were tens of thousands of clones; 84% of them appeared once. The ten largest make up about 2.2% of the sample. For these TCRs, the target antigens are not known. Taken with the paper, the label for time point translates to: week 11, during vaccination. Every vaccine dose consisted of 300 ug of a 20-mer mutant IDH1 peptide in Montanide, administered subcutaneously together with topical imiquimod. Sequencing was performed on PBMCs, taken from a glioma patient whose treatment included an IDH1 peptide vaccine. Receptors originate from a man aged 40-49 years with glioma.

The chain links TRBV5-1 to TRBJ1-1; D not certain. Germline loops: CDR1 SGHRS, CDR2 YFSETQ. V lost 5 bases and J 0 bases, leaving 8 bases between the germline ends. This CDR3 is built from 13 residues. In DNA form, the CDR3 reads TGCGCCAGCAGAGGTAGGTTGAACACTGAAGCTTTCTTT. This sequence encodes CASRGRLNTEAFF.

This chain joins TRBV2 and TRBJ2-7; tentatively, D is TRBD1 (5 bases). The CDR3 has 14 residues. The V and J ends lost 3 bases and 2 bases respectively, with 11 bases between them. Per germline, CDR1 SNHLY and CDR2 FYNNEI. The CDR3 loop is CASSDQGRAYEQYF. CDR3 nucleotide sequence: TGTGCCAGCAGTGATCAAGGCAGGGCCTACGAGCAGTACTTC.

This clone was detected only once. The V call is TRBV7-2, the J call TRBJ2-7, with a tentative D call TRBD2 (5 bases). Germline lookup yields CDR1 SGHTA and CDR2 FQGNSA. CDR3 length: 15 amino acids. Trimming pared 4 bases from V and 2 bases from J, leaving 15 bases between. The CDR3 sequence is CASSSAGILAYEQYF. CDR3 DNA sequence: TGTGCCAGCAGCTCTGCCGGGATCTTAGCCTACGAGCAGTACTTC. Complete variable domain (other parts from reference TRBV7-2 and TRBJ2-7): GAGVSQSPSNKVTEKGKDVELRCDPISGHTALYWYRQSLGQGLEFLIYFQGNSAPDKSGLPSDRFSAERTGGSVSTLTIQRTQQEDSAVYLCASSSAGILAYEQYFGPGTRLTVT.

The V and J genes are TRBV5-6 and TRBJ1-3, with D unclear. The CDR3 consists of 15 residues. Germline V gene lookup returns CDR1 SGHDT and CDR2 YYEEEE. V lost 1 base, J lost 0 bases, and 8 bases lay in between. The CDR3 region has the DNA TGTGCCAGCAGCTTGCTGGGTTACTCTGGAAACACCATATATTTT. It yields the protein CASSLLGYSGNTIYF.

CDR3 sequence reads: CASSFRDGFYEQYF. The CDR3 DNA sequence: TGTGCCAGCTCATTCCGGGACGGATTCTACGAGCAGTACTTC. This chain uses TRBV18 with TRBJ2-7; the D gene could be TRBD1 or TRBD2 (5 bases each). V dropped 5 bases and J dropped 3 bases, with 14 bases sitting between them. In germline, CDR1 is KGHSH, CDR2 LQKENI. CDR3 length: 14 residues.

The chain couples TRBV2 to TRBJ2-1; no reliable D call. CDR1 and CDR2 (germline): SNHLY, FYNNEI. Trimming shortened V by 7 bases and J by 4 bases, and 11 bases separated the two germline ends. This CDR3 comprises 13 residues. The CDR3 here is CASMGNPYNEQFF. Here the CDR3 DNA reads TGTGCCAGCATGGGGAATCCGTACAATGAGCAGTTCTTC.

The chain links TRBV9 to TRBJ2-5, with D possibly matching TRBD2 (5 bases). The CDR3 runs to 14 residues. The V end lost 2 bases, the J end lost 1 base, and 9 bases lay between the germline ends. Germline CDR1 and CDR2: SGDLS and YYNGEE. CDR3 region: CASSVGDSQETQYF. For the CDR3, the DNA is TGTGCCAGCAGCGTGGGAGATTCCCAAGAGACCCAGTACTTC.

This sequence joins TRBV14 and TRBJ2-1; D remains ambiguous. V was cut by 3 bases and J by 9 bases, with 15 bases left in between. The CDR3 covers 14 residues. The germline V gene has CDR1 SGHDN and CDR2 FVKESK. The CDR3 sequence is CASSHSKGPIEQFF. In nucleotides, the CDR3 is TGTGCCAGCAGCCACAGTAAAGGCCCAATTGAGCAGTTCTTC.

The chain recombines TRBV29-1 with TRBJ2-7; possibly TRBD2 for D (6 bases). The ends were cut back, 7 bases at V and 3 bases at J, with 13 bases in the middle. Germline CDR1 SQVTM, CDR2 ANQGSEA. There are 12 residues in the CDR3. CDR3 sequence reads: CSAIGRDYEQYF. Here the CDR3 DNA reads TGCAGCGCCATCGGGCGGGACTACGAGCAGTACTTC.

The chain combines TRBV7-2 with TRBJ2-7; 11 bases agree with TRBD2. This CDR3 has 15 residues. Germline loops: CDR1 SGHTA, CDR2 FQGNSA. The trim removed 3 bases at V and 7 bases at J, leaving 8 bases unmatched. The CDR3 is CASSFTSGSAGEQYF. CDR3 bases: TGTGCCAGCAGCTTCACTAGCGGGAGTGCAGGTGAGCAGTACTTC.